These T cell receptor beta chains were read from a single sample in a study of identifying expanded T cells in peripheral blood. Sequenced by immunoSEQ multiplex PCR; TCRdb stores in-frame clones only, minus some. Here the sample spans over 85,000 clones, approximately 85% being singletons. Specimen: blood. The source of these receptors is a person aged 18 to 75 in good health. Each CDR3 is given with its conserved first and last residue. Each record gives: D gene, J gene, clone size, V gene, CDR3 protein, CDR3 DNA. A D gene is named only where the DNA matches it firmly. Clone sizes are given selectively: once, few, many, or a class where the clone is expanded.

TRBD2	TRBJ2-1	once	TRBV2	CASSGGPTSYNEQFF	TGTGCCAGTAGCGGGGGGCCTACCTCCTACAATGAGCAGTTCTTC
NA	TRBJ1-1	NA	TRBV7-6	CASQSQSGTEAFF	TGTGCCAGCCAATCTCAATCAGGTACTGAAGCTTTCTTT
NA	TRBJ2-1	once	TRBV27	CASSLRGGNEQFF	TGTGCCAGCAGTTTACGGGGTGGGAATGAGCAGTTCTTC
NA	TRBJ2-1	few	TRBV27	CASSGREQFF	TGTGCCAGCAGTGGACGGGAGCAGTTCTTC
NA	TRBJ1-5	NA	TRBV5-5	CASSSGVGSNQPQHF	TGTGCCAGCAGCTCGGGGGTAGGGAGCAATCAGCCCCAGCATTTT
NA	TRBJ1-1	NA	TRBV11-3	CASSLARQDPEAFF	TGTGCCAGCAGCTTAGCACGTCAGGACCCTGAAGCTTTCTTT
NA	TRBJ2-2	NA	TRBV21-1	CASSKEDTNTGELFF	TGTGCCAGCAGCAAGGAAGATACGAACACCGGGGAGCTGTTTTTT
TRBD1	TRBJ2-4	once	TRBV5-1	CASSGDSLAKNIQYF	TGCGCCAGCAGCGGGGACAGTCTAGCCAAAAACATTCAGTACTTC
NA	TRBJ2-7	NA	TRBV2	CASRDGYEQYF	TGTGCCAGCAGGGACGGCTACGAGCAGTACTTC
TRBD1	TRBJ1-3	NA	TRBV19	CASSIPTGPANTIYF	TGTGCCAGTAGTATTCCGACAGGGCCGGCAAACACCATATATTTT
NA	TRBJ2-7	NA	TRBV18	CASSLHYEQYF	TGTGCCAGCTCTCTTCATTACGAGCAGTACTTC
NA	TRBJ1-2	NA	TRBV5-1	CASSSSYSVGQLSNYGYTF	TGCGCCAGCAGCTCCTCCTACTCTGTGGGACAACTGTCTAACTATGGCTACACCTTC
NA	TRBJ2-7	NA	TRBV7-2	CASSLEPYYEQYF	TGTGCCAGCAGCTTAGAGCCCTACTACGAGCAGTACTTC
NA	TRBJ1-1	NA	TRBV27	CASSWAGRTEAFF	TGTGCCAGCAGTTGGGCGGGGAGGACTGAAGCTTTCTTT
NA	TRBJ2-7	few	TRBV7-4	CASSYKDLYEQYF	TGTGCCAGCAGCTACAAGGACCTATACGAGCAGTACTTC
NA	TRBJ2-3	few	TRBV11-2	CASSLNWGADTQYF	TGTGCCAGCAGCTTGAACTGGGGGGCAGATACGCAGTATTTT
TRBD1	TRBJ2-1	NA	TRBV9	CASSSQDREYNEQFF	TGTGCCAGCAGCTCTCAAGACAGGGAGTACAATGAGCAGTTCTTC
NA	TRBJ2-1	NA	TRBV19	CASSIGQGRTHNEQFF	TGTGCCAGTAGTATAGGCCAGGGAAGGACCCACAATGAGCAGTTCTTC
NA	TRBJ1-1	NA	TRBV5-4	CASSLWGVDTEAFF	TGTGCCAGCAGCTTGTGGGGGGTGGACACTGAAGCTTTCTTT
NA	TRBJ2-2	NA	TRBV18	CASSIRTGELFF	TGTGCCAGCTCCATTAGAACCGGGGAGCTGTTTTTT
NA	TRBJ2-3	NA	TRBV5-1	CASSRGWQGDADTQYF	TGCGCCAGCAGCCGGGGGTGGCAGGGGGACGCAGATACGCAGTATTTT
TRBD2	TRBJ2-3	NA	TRBV6-1	CASSDRTSGGWSDTQYF	TGTGCCAGCAGTGATAGGACTAGCGGGGGGTGGTCAGATACGCAGTATTTT